Below, 28 T cell receptor beta chains from the same sample are listed, as sequenced in a study of blood T cell repertoires in COVID-19. The table came from immunoSEQ multiplex PCR; TCRdb's copy has only in-frame clones and leaves some out. In the table there are 350,000 to 450,000 clones, roughly 86% of which are singletons. Sequencing input: PBMCs or T cells enriched from blood (not recorded which). The receptors derive from a man in his forties or fifties in a cohort exposed to, infected with or recovered from COVID-19 (not recorded which).

The rearrangement links TRBV5-6 to TRBJ2-1, with TRBD2 matching 10 bases. This CDR3 region has 15 residues. V dropped 0 bases and J dropped 12; count of bases not matched to a gene: 9. CDR1 is SGHDT and CDR2 is YYEEEE in the germline V gene. The CDR3 nucleotides are TGTGCCAGCAGCTTGGGGAGCGGGAGGGCCGGGGGGCAGTTCTTC. Translating it yields CASSLGSGRAGGQFF.

This clone appeared a few times. The rearrangement links TRBV4-1 to TRBJ2-6; no reliable D call. CDR3 length: 17 amino acids. Germline V CDR1 and CDR2: MGHRA, YSYEKL. V was shortened by 1 base and J by 0 bases, with 10 bases between the two germline ends. CDR3 DNA sequence: TGCGCCAGCAGCCAAGTGCCGCGGAGCTCTGGGGCCAACGTCCTGACTTTC. This translates into CASSQVPRSSGANVLTF.

V usage is TRBV28 and J usage is TRBJ1-5; D is undetermined. The V gene lost 5 bases and the J gene lost 5 bases, with 4 bases spanning the gap. CDR3 length: 11 amino acids. The germline V gene encodes CDR1 MDHEN and CDR2 SYDVKM. DNA for the CDR3: TGTGCCAGCAGTCCAGATCAGCCCCAGCATTTT. Translating it yields CASSPDQPQHF.

The chain links TRBV30 to TRBJ1-4, with D tentatively TRBD1 (5 bases). The CDR3 sequence is 13 residues long. Trimming stripped 0 bases from V and 8 bases from J, with 10 bases between. The germline V gene has CDR1 GTSNPN and CDR2 SVGIG (reference sequence). The CDR3 nucleotides read TGTGCCTGGAGTGTACAGGAGGGGGAAAAACTGTTTTTT. Its protein is CAWSVQEGEKLFF.

The J gene is TRBJ2-3, the V gene TRBV6-5; 7 bases are shared with TRBD1. The CDR3 spans 13 residues. Germline CDR1 MNHEY, CDR2 SVGAGI. CDR3 DNA: TGTGCAGCCGGCGAAACAGGGGCGGATACGCAGTATTTT. This gives the protein CAAGETGADTQYF.

This clone appeared once. V gene TRBV15 combines with J gene TRBJ2-1, with 7 bases aligning to TRBD1. The CDR3 totals 17 residues. Germline CDR1 reads LNHNV; CDR2 reads YYDKDF (reference sequence). V was clipped by 2 bases and J by 2 bases; unmatched bases: 9. The CDR3 loop is CATSRTRRQGTYNEQFF. CDR3 nucleotides: TGTGCCACCAGCAGAACACGACGACAGGGAACCTACAATGAGCAGTTCTTC.

This clone has just one count. V gene TRBV27 combines with J gene TRBJ1-5, with a tentative D call TRBD1 (6 bases). The V end lost 4 bases, the J end lost 3 bases, and 13 bases lay between the germline ends. The CDR3 totals 15 residues. Germline V gene lookup returns CDR1 MNHEY and CDR2 SMNVEV (reference sequence). The CDR3 reads CASSYEYRVNQPQHF. The CDR3 bases are TGTGCCAGCAGTTATGAATACAGGGTCAATCAGCCCCAGCATTTT.

The V and J genes are TRBV2 and TRBJ2-1; D remains unclear. V lost 2 bases and J lost 7, with 3 bases in between. CDR3 length: 11 residues. The germline V gene has CDR1 SNHLY and CDR2 FYNNEI. DNA for the CDR3: TGTGCCAGCAGTGAACGGAATGAGCAGTTCTTC. Protein: CASSERNEQFF.

The chain joins TRBV4-1 to TRBJ1-1; D perhaps matches TRBD1 (6 bases). The germline V and J ends were trimmed by 0 bases and 7 bases, with 12 bases remaining between them. Germline CDR1 reads MGHRA; CDR2 reads YSYEKL. The CDR3 consists of 14 residues. As DNA, the CDR3 is TGCGCCAGCAGCCAAGAACAGGGAAGGGGTGAAGCTTTCTTT. Its protein is CASSQEQGRGEAFF.

The chain recombines TRBV5-1 with TRBJ2-3; D perhaps matches TRBD2 (5 bases). V dropped 2 bases and J dropped 3 bases, with 13 bases sitting between them. Germline lookup yields CDR1 SGHRS and CDR2 YFSETQ. The CDR3 loop spans 15 amino acids. Here the CDR3 DNA reads TGCGCCAGCAGCTTAGACCCTAGGAGGACAGATACGCAGTATTTT. This gives the protein CASSLDPRRTDTQYF.

The rearrangement joins TRBV7-2 to TRBJ2-7; the D is unclear. Between the trimmed V and J ends, which lost 0 bases and 2 bases, there was a span of 5 bases. CDR1 SGHTA and CDR2 FQGNSA come from the germline V gene. The CDR3 length is 13 residues. The CDR3 here is CASSLAQTYEQYF. CDR3 in DNA: TGTGCCAGCAGCTTAGCCCAGACCTACGAGCAGTACTTC.

This sequence joins TRBV19 and TRBJ2-1, with 11 bases that match TRBD2. Germline CDR1 and CDR2: LNHDA and SQIVND (reference sequence). With 7 bases clipped from V and 12 bases from J, the junction kept 8 bases outside the gene matches. The length of the CDR3 is 13 residues. CDR3 DNA: TGTGCCAGTACCCTAGCGGGAGGTCCGACGCAGTTCTTC. As protein: CASTLAGGPTQFF.

V gene TRBV5-1 combines with J gene TRBJ2-3; TRBD1 might be the D (5 bases). Trimming cost V 7 bases and J 6 bases, with 9 bases left between them. The V gene's germline CDR1 is SGHRS and CDR2 YFSETQ. CDR3 length equals 11 residues. The CDR3 loop is CASSNRDTQYF. DNA of the CDR3: TGCGCCAGCTCTAACAGGGATACGCAGTATTTT.

This chain connects TRBV9 to TRBJ2-1; 11 nucleotides match TRBD2. This CDR3 region has 16 residues. Germline V gives CDR1 SGDLS, CDR2 YYNGEE. V lost 4 bases to trimming and J lost 5 bases; unmatched junction nucleotides: 8. CDR3 nucleotide sequence: TGTGCCAGCAGCCCTACTAGCGGGAGTTTCGACAATGAGCAGTTCTTC. It translates to CASSPTSGSFDNEQFF.

The gene calls are TRBV24-1 and TRBJ1-5; D is undetermined. Trimming removed 3 bases from V and 1 base from J, with 6 bases in between. This CDR3 is 14 amino acids long. CDR1 KGHDR and CDR2 SFDVKD come from the germline V gene. Written as DNA, the CDR3 is TGTGCCACCAGTGATCGAGGGAGCAATCAGCCCCAGCATTTT. Residues: CATSDRGSNQPQHF.

The chain couples TRBV18 to TRBJ1-2; a weak D match, TRBD1 (5 bases). CDR3 length: 13 amino acids. Germline CDR1 reads KGHSH; CDR2 reads LQKENI. V was clipped by 3 bases and J by 8 bases, with 13 bases between them. This chain's CDR3 is CASSPGGFEGYTF. The DNA of the CDR3 is TGTGCCAGCTCACCCGGGGGATTTGAGGGCTACACCTTC. Filled out from reference TRBV18 and TRBJ1-2, the complete variable domain reads NAGVMQNPRHLVRRRGQEARLRCSPMKGHSHVYWYRQLPEEGLKFMVYLQKENIIDESGMPKERFSAEFPKEGPSILRIQQVVRGDSAAYFCASSPGGFEGYTFGSGTRLTVV.

The rearrangement joins TRBV7-9 to TRBJ2-5; D gene uncertain. The CDR3 totals 13 residues. CDR1 is SEHNR and CDR2 is FQNEAQ in the germline V gene (reference sequence). Trimming took 2 bases from V and 5 from J, leaving 9 bases between them. This CDR3 reads CASSLNSRETQYF. In DNA form, the CDR3 reads TGTGCCAGCAGCTTAAACTCCCGGGAGACCCAGTACTTC.

The genes are TRBV2 and TRBJ1-5, with D maybe TRBD1 (5 bases). Trimming removed 2 bases from V and 7 bases from J, with 9 bases in between. CDR3 length equals 13 residues. Germline assignment: CDR1 SNHLY and CDR2 FYNNEI. CDR3 in DNA: TGTGCCAGCAGTGAACGCAGGGCCCAGCCCCAGCATTTT. Translated, it gives CASSERRAQPQHF.

V and J are TRBV4-1 and TRBJ2-7; 12 bases are shared with TRBD2. Trimming took 2 bases from V and 7 from J; bases not matched to a gene: 9. This CDR3 spans 16 amino acids. The germline V gene encodes CDR1 MGHRA and CDR2 YSYEKL. CDR3 residues: CASSQQTSGRQFEQYF. The CDR3 DNA reads TGCGCCAGCAGCCAACAAACTAGCGGGAGGCAATTTGAGCAGTACTTC.

This clone has a handful of counts. The chain links TRBV25-1 to TRBJ2-1, with 7 bases aligning to TRBD2. This CDR3 has 15 residues. The V gene end was trimmed by 3 bases and the J gene end by 0 bases; junction bases not matched to a gene: 2. The germline gives CDR1 MGHDK, CDR2 SYGVNS. The CDR3 coding sequence is TGTGCCAGCAGTGATAAGCGGGACTCCTACAATGAGCAGTTCTTC. Protein product: CASSDKRDSYNEQFF.

The chain joins TRBV11-2 to TRBJ2-3, with 7 bases lining up with TRBD1. CDR1 is SGHAT and CDR2 is FQNNGV in the germline V gene. The junction had 4 bases not matched to a gene; V was cut back by 5 bases and J by 2 bases. The CDR3 sequence is 14 residues long. The DNA of the CDR3 is TGTGCCAGCAGCGTCCAGGGGGACACAGATACGCAGTATTTT. Its protein product is CASSVQGDTDTQYF.

The V call is TRBV10-2, the J call TRBJ2-5; the match to TRBD1 covers 10 bases. After removal of 4 bases from V and 0 bases from J, the junction contained 2 bases not matched to a gene. CDR1 is WSHSY and CDR2 is SAAADI in the germline V gene. This CDR3 comprises 15 residues. The CDR3 coding sequence is TGCGCCAGCAGTGTGGACAGGGGGTACCAAGAGACCCAGTACTTC. This gives the protein CASSVDRGYQETQYF.

The sample holds one count of this clone. The chain recombines TRBV10-3 with TRBJ1-1, with D possibly being TRBD1 (5 bases). This CDR3 contains 14 residues. The V and J ends lost 3 bases and 1 base respectively, with 9 bases between them. Germline V CDR1 and CDR2: ENHRY, SYGVKD. The CDR3: CAISEGAANTEAFF. DNA of the CDR3: TGTGCCATCAGTGAAGGGGCCGCGAACACTGAAGCTTTCTTT.

The rearrangement uses TRBV27 and TRBJ2-2; D might be TRBD2 (6 bases). The CDR3 contains 15 residues. Trimming took 7 bases from V and 0 from J, leaving 12 bases between them. Germline CDR1 reads MNHEY; CDR2 reads SMNVEV (reference sequence). CDR3 protein: CASTMGLSNTGELFF. The CDR3 DNA sequence: TGTGCCAGCACCATGGGACTTTCGAACACCGGGGAGCTGTTTTTT.

This rearrangement joins TRBV2 to TRBJ2-1, with 7 nucleotides matching TRBD2. J gave up 3 bases and V 10 bases, and 6 bases lay outside the gene matches. Germline assignment: CDR1 SNHLY and CDR2 FYNNEI. This CDR3 spans 13 amino acids. Here the CDR3 DNA reads TGTGCCACTGGGGAGGGTGGCTACAATGAGCAGTTCTTC. Its protein is CATGEGGYNEQFF.

About this clone: The same CDR3 can be traced to other DNA sequences in this sample. The chain links TRBV14 to TRBJ2-5; a weak D match, TRBD2 (6 bases). This CDR3 is 16 amino acids long. V was pared by 1 base and J by 3 bases, with 15 bases between. Looked up from germline, CDR1 is SGHDN and CDR2 is FVKESK. CDR3 nucleotides: TGTGCCAGCAGCCAAGGGTACGGGAGAGGCAAAGAGACCCAGTACTTC. Amino acid sequence: CASSQGYGRGKETQYF. The full variable domain, in which reference TRBV14 and TRBJ2-5 provide the parts outside the CDR3, is EAGVTQFPSHSVIEKGQTVTLRCDPISGHDNLYWYRRVMGKEIKFLLHFVKESKQDESGMPNNRFLAERTGGTYSTLKVQPAELEDSGVYFCASSQGYGRGKETQYFGPGTRLLVL.

V is TRBV7-2 and J is TRBJ1-2, with a weak D call TRBD1 (6 bases). The V and J ends lost 5 bases and 4 bases respectively, with 20 bases between them. This CDR3 comprises 16 residues. Germline V gene lookup returns CDR1 SGHTA and CDR2 FQGNSA. This chain's CDR3 is CASSLAWGQGSYGYTF. The CDR3 DNA follows: TGTGCCAGCAGCCTCGCGTGGGGGCAGGGTAGCTATGGCTACACCTTC.

V gene TRBV5-1 combines with J gene TRBJ1-4; 10 bases are a match to TRBD1. CDR1 is SGHRS and CDR2 is YFSETQ in the germline V gene. V was pared by 4 bases and J by 8 bases, with 5 bases of the junction left unmatched. This CDR3 contains 14 residues. In DNA, the CDR3 is TGCGCCAGCAGCCCGACAGGGGGCAGAGAAAAACTGTTTTTT. Amino acid sequence: CASSPTGGREKLFF.